What follows are 9 T cell receptor beta chains derived from one specimen sequenced in a study of T cell changes during pregnancy in multiple sclerosis. The assay was immunoSEQ multiplex PCR, and TCRdb's table has in-frame clones only and misses some. This table holds tens of thousands of clones, roughly 93% found once. The sequencing used peripheral blood, collected in the second trimester of pregnancy. Receptors were obtained from a female donor with multiple sclerosis, enrolled in a pregnancy study.

This chain links TRBV6-6 with TRBJ1-3, with 8 bases aligning to TRBD1. Unmatched junction bases numbered 7, after V lost 6 bases and J lost 0 bases. The CDR3 contains 16 residues. CDR1 is MNHNY and CDR2 is SVGAGI in the germline V gene (reference sequence). The CDR3 protein is CASRPQGANSGNTIYF. For the CDR3, the DNA is TGTGCCAGCAGGCCCCAGGGGGCTAACTCTGGAAACACCATATATTTT.

The V and J genes are TRBV14 and TRBJ1-1; the D gene is possibly TRBD1 (5 bases). V was pared by 4 bases and J by 1 base, with 13 bases between. The germline CDR1 and CDR2 sequences are SGHDN and FVKESK. CDR3 length equals 15 residues. The CDR3: CASSPHFGQNTEAFF. In nucleotides, the CDR3 is TGTGCCAGCAGCCCCCATTTCGGACAGAACACTGAAGCTTTCTTT.

The rearrangement links TRBV15 to TRBJ1-5; a weak D match, TRBD1 (5 bases). Trimming removed 3 bases from V and 4 bases from J, with 13 bases in between. The germline V gene has CDR1 LNHNV and CDR2 YYDKDF (reference sequence). CDR3 length: 15 residues. This CDR3 is CATSSPGNGNQPQHF. CDR3 nucleotide sequence: TGTGCCACCAGCAGCCCAGGGAATGGTAATCAGCCCCAGCATTTT. Together with reference TRBV15 and TRBJ1-5, the CDR3 gives the full variable domain: DAMVIQNPRYQVTQFGKPVTLSCSQTLNHNVMYWYQQKSSQAPKLLFHYYDKDFNNEADTPDNFQSRRPNTSFCFLDIRSPGLGDTAMYLCATSSPGNGNQPQHFGDGTRLSIL.

J is TRBJ1-1 and V is TRBV29-1, with D maybe TRBD1 (6 bases). V gave up 5 bases and J gave up 3 bases, with 10 bases separating them. Germline CDR1 and CDR2: SQVTM and ANQGSEA. This CDR3 region has 12 residues. CDR3 amino acids: CSVLQGDTEAFF. The CDR3 DNA is TGCAGCGTTCTACAGGGTGACACTGAAGCTTTCTTT.

The chain is built from TRBV19 and TRBJ1-5, with TRBD1 as a possible D gene (5 bases). Germline V gene sequence: CDR1 LNHDA, CDR2 SQIVND (reference sequence). The CDR3 length is 16 residues. V gave up 3 bases and J gave up 0 bases, with 12 bases separating them. CDR3 amino acids: CASSIGGEYSNQPQHF. CDR3 bases: TGTGCCAGTAGTATCGGGGGGGAGTATAGCAATCAGCCCCAGCATTTT.

The chain is built from TRBV4-2 and TRBJ1-6; TRBD1 aligns across 10 bases. Germline lookup yields CDR1 LGHNA and CDR2 YNFKEQ. The trim removed 1 base at V and 8 bases at J, leaving 11 bases unmatched. There are 18 residues in the CDR3. The CDR3 DNA reads TGTGCCAGCAGCCAAGCCGGACAGGGGGTTGATTATCATTCACCCCTCCACTTT. Amino acids: CASSQAGQGVDYHSPLHF.

V is TRBV6-5 and J is TRBJ1-1; a weak D match, TRBD1 (5 bases). Germline values: CDR1 MNHEY, CDR2 SVGAGI. This CDR3 spans 14 amino acids. Trimming stripped 1 base from V and 3 bases from J, with 9 bases between. The CDR3 DNA sequence: TGTGCCAGCAGTTACTTCTCGGGGGACACTGAAGCTTTCTTT. Amino acids: CASSYFSGDTEAFF.

This clone was observed a single time. The chain combines TRBV5-6 with TRBJ2-2, with 8 bases matching TRBD1. Germline assignment: CDR1 SGHDT and CDR2 YYEEEE. This CDR3 is 14 amino acids long. Unmatched junction bases numbered 2, after V lost 4 bases and J lost 3 bases. The CDR3 spells CASSRQGYTGELFF. DNA for the CDR3: TGTGCCAGCAGCCGACAGGGGTACACCGGGGAGCTGTTTTTT.

This chain connects TRBV11-2 to TRBJ2-5; D might be TRBD2 (6 bases). The CDR3 is made up of 14 amino acids. The V end lost 3 bases, the J end lost 5 bases, and 13 bases lay between the germline ends. From germline, CDR1 is SGHAT and CDR2 FQNNGV. The CDR3 region is CASSLDGGRETQYF. The CDR3 DNA reads TGTGCCAGCAGCTTGGACGGGGGACGGGAGACCCAGTACTTC.